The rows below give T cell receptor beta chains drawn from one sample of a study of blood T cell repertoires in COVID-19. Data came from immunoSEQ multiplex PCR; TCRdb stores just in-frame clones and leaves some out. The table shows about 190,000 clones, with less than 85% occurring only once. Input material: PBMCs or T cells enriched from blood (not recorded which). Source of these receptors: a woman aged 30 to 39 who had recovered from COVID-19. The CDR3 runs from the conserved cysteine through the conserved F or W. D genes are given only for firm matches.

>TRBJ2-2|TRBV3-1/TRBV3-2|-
CASSQWEGANTGELFF
TGTGCCAGCAGCCAATGGGAGGGGGCGAACACCGGGGAGCTGTTTTTT
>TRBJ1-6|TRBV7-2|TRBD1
CASSLARGTGSPLHF
TGTGCCAGCAGCTTAGCGAGGGGGACAGGGTCACCCCTCCACTTT
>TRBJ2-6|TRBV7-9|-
CASSSNRVLSGANVLTF
TGTGCCAGCAGCTCCAACAGGGTTCTGTCTGGGGCCAACGTCCTGACTTTC
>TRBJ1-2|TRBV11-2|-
CASSIPAPWGDEGYTF
TGTGCCAGCAGCATACCGGCCCCGTGGGGGGACGAAGGCTACACCTTC
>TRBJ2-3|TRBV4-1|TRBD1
CASSQYTGQGQRDTQYF
TGCGCCAGCAGCCAATATACGGGACAGGGGCAAAGAGATACGCAGTATTTT
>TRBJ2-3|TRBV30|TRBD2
CAWSVRASGSDTQYF
TGTGCCTGGAGTGTAAGGGCTAGCGGGAGTGATACGCAGTATTTT
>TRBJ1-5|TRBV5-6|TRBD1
CASSFTGQGFPQHF
TGTGCCAGCAGCTTTACCGGACAGGGATTCCCCCAGCATTTT
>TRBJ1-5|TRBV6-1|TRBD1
CASSEGRDRWNSNQPQHF
TGTGCCAGCAGTGAGGGCCGGGACAGATGGAATAGCAATCAGCCCCAGCATTTT
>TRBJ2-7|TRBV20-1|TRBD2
CSASGILVAGGHHYEQYF
TGCAGTGCTAGTGGAATTCTTGTAGCGGGAGGCCACCATTACGAGCAGTACTTC
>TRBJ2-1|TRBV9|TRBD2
CASSVVLGLLNEQFF
TGTGCCAGCAGCGTAGTTTTGGGACTACTAAATGAGCAGTTCTTC
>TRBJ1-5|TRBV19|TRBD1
CASSTIRQGGRNQPQHF
TGTGCCAGTAGCACCATCCGACAGGGTGGTCGGAATCAGCCCCAGCATTTT
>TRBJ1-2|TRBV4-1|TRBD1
CASSQEDRGYGYTF
TGCGCCAGCAGCCAAGAGGACAGGGGCTATGGCTACACCTTC
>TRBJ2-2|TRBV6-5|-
CASRTGVNTGELFF
TGTGCCAGCAGAACGGGGGTTAACACCGGGGAGCTGTTTTTT
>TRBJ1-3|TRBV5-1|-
CASSFDGGGNTIYF
TGCGCCAGCAGCTTCGATGGGGGCGGAAACACCATATATTTT
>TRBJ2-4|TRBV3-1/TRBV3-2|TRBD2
CASSQPGLAGVRVIQYF
TGTGCCAGCAGCCAACCGGGACTAGCGGGAGTCCGGGTCATTCAGTACTTC
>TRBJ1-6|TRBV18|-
CASSPSGDSPLHF
TGTGCCAGCTCTCCTTCCGGGGATTCACCCCTCCACTTT